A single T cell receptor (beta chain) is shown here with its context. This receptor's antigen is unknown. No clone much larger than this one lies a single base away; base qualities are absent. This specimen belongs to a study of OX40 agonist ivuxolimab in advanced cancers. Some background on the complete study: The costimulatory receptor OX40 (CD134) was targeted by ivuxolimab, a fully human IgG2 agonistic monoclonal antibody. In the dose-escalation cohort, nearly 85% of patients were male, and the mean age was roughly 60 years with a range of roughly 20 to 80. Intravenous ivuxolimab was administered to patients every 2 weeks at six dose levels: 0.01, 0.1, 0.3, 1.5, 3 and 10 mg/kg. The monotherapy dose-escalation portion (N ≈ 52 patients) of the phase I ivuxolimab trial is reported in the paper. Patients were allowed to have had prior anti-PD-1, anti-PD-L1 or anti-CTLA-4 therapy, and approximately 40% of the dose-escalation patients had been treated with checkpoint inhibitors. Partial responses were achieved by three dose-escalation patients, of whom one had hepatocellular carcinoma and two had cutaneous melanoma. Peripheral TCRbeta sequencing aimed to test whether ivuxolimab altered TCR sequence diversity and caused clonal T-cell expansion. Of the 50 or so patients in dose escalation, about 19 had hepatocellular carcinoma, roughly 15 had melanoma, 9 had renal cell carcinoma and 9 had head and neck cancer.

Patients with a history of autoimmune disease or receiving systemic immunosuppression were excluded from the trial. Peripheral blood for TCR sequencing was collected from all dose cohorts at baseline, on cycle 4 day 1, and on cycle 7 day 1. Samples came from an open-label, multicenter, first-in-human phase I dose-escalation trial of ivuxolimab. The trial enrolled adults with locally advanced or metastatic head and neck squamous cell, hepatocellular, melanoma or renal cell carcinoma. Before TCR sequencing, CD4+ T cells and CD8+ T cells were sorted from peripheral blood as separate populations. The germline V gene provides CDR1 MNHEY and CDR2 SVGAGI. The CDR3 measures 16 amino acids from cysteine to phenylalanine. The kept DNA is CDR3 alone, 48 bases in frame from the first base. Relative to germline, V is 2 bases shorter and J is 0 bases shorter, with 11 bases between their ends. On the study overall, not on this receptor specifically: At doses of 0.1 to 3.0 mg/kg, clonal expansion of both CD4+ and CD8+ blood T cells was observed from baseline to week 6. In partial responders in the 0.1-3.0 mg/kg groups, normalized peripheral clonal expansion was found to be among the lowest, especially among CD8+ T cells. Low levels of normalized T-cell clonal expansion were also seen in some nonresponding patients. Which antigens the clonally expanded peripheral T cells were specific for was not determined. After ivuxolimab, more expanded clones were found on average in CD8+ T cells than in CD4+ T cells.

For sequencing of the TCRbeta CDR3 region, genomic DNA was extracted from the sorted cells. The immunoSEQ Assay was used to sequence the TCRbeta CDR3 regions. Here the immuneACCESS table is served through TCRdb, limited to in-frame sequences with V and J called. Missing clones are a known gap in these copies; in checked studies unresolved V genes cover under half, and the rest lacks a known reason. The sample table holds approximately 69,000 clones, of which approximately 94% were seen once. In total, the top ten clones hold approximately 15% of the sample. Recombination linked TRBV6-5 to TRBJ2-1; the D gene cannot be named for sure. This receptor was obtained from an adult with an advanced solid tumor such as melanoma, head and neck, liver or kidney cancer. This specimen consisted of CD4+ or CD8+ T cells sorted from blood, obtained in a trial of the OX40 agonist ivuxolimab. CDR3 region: CASSYQARSSYNEQFF. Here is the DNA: TGTGCCAGCAGTTACCAGGCCCGGAGCTCCTACAATGAGCAGTTCTTC.